This T cell receptor beta chain emerged from a study of cytomegalovirus exposure and HLA in healthy donors. General study points: Presence/absence analyses took donor sequencing depth as roughly uniform. Association with HLA alleles at 0.05 false discovery rate was found for around 17,000 TCR beta sequences in a later analysis.

Trimming left V 3 bases short and J 6 bases short, with 12 bases between. The CDR3 sequence is 14 residues long. The germline V gene encodes CDR1 MDHEN and CDR2 SYDVKM. 13 Jbeta primers and 60 Vbeta primers were used for the PCR. The protocol was immunoSEQ multiplex PCR, while the TCRdb copy is restricted to in-frame clones and leaves out a portion. Here the sample spans approximately 97,000 clones, approximately 71% being singletons. About this clone itself: Its antigen is not identified.

This clonotype originated in a male donor in good health and CMV-seropositive. The specimen sequenced was PBMCs. V and J are TRBV28 and TRBJ1-3; D perhaps matches TRBD1 (5 bases). The CDR3 region is CASSFRVDLNTIYF. The DNA for the CDR3 is TGTGCCAGCAGTTTCAGGGTGGACCTAAACACCATATATTTT.